This T cell receptor beta chain comes out of a study of T cells after yellow fever vaccination. Germline assignment: CDR1 SNHLY and CDR2 FYNNEI. V was cut by 8 bases and J by 5 bases, with 9 bases left in between. This CDR3 region has 11 residues. TCRdb reanalysed the 5' RACE reads using MiXCR and keeps one entry per CDR3 protein. The sample lists 620,000 or so distinct CDR3 sequences; around 17% were seen once. The sequenced sample was PBMCs, obtained around 5 days after the first yellow fever vaccination. This TCR was recovered from a man between 18 and 35 years old who received the YFV17D yellow fever vaccine. The chain links TRBV2 to TRBJ2-5; D perhaps matches TRBD2 (6 bases). The DNA for the CDR3 is TGTGCCAGCGACCTAGCGGAGACCCAGTACTTC. Translation: CASDLAETQYF.